This TCR beta chain was recorded in a study of cytomegalovirus exposure and HLA in healthy donors. Turning to this clone: Antigen: not known.

Amplification used 60 Vbeta primers and 13 Jbeta primers. TCRdb's copy holds only in-frame clones and misses some; the assay was immunoSEQ multiplex PCR. Among about 110,000 clones, roughly 80% were seen once, and the ten largest hold less than 9.5%. Study-level findings and limits: No immune exposure information besides CMV serostatus was available. A few of the chains that were CMV-associated were confirmed in vitro to be specific for CMV antigens. TCR beta V segments were, for the most part, productive about 87% or about 30% of the time in an earlier analysis.

The CDR3 length is 13 residues. This sequence originates from a woman aged 45-59 years in good health and CMV-seropositive. Sequenced input: PBMCs. The rearrangement links TRBV21-1 to TRBJ1-5; no DNA check was done on the table's D call, TRBD1. TRBV21-1 is an annotated pseudogene. In DNA, the CDR3 is TGTGCCAGGCCGACAGGCGAGAATCAGCCCCAGCATTTT. It codes for CARPTGENQPQHF.